One TCR beta chain is described in this entry. In its sample, this clonotype was seen a few times. It lacks a known antigen. Base quality data are lacking; no much larger clone is found one base away. Via the germline V gene (reference sequence), CDR1 is LGHDT and CDR2 YNNKEL. The CDR3 runs 16 amino acids, cysteine and phenylalanine included. Only CDR3 DNA remains: 48 bases, in frame from the first base. V is pruned by 1 base and J by 1 base, leaving 2 bases of the junction without a gene match. These data originate in a study of identical twins listed by TCRdb under 2016. About the study as a whole: The study deep-sequenced TCR alpha and beta repertoires from monozygotic twins, unrelated adults of various ages and cord blood to test whether fetal clonotypes persist. To rule out contamination, replicate twin experiments were performed at different times with different library preparation protocols. Results and caveats for the whole study, not just this receptor: Invariant T cells such as MAIT and iNKT could partly confound zero-insertion analyses, though diverse VJ usage argued against this for most clonotypes. Out-of-frame TCR alpha sharing in monozygotic twins was systematically underestimated by recombination models, whereas sharing between unrelated individuals was in agreement with the recombination models. Compared with coincidental sharing between unrelated individuals, an excess of low generation-probability sequences was observed among out-of-frame TCR alpha sequences shared between twins. In beta out-of-frame sequences, excess twin sharing was weaker, because having fewer shared sequences lowered the signal-to-noise ratio. Because the same donors could not be followed over many years, conclusions were based on cross-sectional statistical analysis. Abundant cord blood beta clonotypes carried fewer insertions; young adult naive repertoires showed a weaker similar trend, while memory repertoires showed none.

Every donor in the study was a healthy Caucasian. The twin cohort comprised three pairs of female monozygotic twins, all aged roughly 18 to 30 years. Using Miltenyi CD45RO+ enrichment and human naive T-cell isolation kits, memory (CD45RO+) and naive T cells were isolated from PBMC. The library was generated by 5' RACE. The listed sequencing device is Illumina HiSeq 2000. Template switching introduced a universal primer binding site; the final cDNA contained a unique molecular identifier, enabling accurate counting of TCR cDNA molecules. Specific primers in the conserved constant-segment region were used to synthesize first-strand cDNA for TCR alpha and beta chains. To control for contamination, every cDNA library carried two barcodes: a SMART-Mk sample barcode plus Illumina barcodes. Two successive PCR steps introduced TruSeq adapter sequences along with Illumina sample barcodes. The Illumina HiSeq platform was used with custom primers to sequence TCR alpha and beta cDNA libraries. The original pipeline was this. Raw reads were processed with MiGEC to extract unique molecular identifiers, and MiXCR was used to determine CDR3 positions. For each individual, recombination models were inferred using an EM algorithm with the repgenHMM and IGoR tools. The analysis of shared clonotypes was done with the tcR package in R, with sharing normalized by the product of cloneset sizes. To study raw recombination without the effects of thymic and clonal selection, out-of-frame nonproductive sequences were analyzed. Through fastp at Q25 and MiXCR, TCRdb rebuilt clones from the public reads, retaining in-frame beta chains. Here each entry gathers all rows of one CDR3 protein and keeps the most common genes and DNA. TCRdb's processing, not the authors', yielded these V and J calls. This sample gives fewer than 350,000 distinct CDR3 sequences in total; approximately 8% of them show up just once. Of the sample, less than 2.5% is held by the ten largest clones.

These same data were also listed under a study on yellow fever vaccine responses in identical twins. That second report states: According to the authors, in identical twins the way T cells responded to vaccination appeared partly convergent and partly personalized. Focusing on identical twins, the study followed the T cell clones that responded to the vaccine, and did so with precision.

Recombination joined TRBV3-1 with TRBJ2-3; TRBD2 fits 10 bases in the junction. The sequenced material came from memory (CD45RO+) T cells sorted from blood. According to the study, the label for this sample's cell subset or site signals: CD45RO+ enriched T cells. This receptor was obtained from a young woman in good health. At the DNA level, the sequence is TGTGCCAGCAGCCAAGTTGGGACTAGCGGCACAGATACGCAGTATTTT. Its translation reads: CASSQVGTSGTDTQYF.